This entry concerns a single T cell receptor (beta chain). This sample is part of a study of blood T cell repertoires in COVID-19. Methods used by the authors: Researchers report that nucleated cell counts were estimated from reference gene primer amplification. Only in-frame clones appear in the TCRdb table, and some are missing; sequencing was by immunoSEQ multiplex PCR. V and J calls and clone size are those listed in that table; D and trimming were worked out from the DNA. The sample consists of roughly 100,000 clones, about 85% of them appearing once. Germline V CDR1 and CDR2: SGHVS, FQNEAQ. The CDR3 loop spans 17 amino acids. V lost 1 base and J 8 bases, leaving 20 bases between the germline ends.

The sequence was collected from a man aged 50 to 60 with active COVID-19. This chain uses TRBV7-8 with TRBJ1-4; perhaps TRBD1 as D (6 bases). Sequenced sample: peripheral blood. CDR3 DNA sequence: TGTGCCAGCAGCTTAGGCCGCGAGCGGCAGGGGAAGGAAAAACTGTTTTTT. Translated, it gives CASSLGRERQGKEKLFF.